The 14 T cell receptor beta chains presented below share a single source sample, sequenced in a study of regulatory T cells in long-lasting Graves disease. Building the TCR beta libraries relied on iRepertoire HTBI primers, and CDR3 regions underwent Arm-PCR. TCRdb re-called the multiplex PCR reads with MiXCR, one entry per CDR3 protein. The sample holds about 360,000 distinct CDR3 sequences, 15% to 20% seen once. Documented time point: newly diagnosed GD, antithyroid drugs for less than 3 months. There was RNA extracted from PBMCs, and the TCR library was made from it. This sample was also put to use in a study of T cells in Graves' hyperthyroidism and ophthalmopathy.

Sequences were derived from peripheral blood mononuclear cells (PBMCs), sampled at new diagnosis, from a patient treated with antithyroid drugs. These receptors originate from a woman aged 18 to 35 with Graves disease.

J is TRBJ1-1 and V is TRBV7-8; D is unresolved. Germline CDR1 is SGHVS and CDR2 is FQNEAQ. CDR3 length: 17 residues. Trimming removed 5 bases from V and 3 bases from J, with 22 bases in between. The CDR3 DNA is TGTGCCAGCAGCGTAGGTCTCCGGGAGAGCAGAGACACTGAAGCTTTCTTT. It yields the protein CASSVGLRESRDTEAFF.

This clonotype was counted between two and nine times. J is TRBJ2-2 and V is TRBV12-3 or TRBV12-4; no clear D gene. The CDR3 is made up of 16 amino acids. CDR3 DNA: TGTGCTACAATGGCCTCACGGGTTCCGAACACCGGGGAGCTGTTTTTT. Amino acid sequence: CATMASRVPNTGELFF.

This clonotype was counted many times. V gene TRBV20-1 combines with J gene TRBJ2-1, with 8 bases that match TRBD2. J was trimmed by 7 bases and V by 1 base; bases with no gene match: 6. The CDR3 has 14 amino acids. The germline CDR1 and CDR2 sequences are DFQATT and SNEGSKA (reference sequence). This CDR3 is CSARGAGGTNEQFF. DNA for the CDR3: TGCAGTGCTAGAGGCGCGGGAGGTACGAATGAGCAGTTCTTC.

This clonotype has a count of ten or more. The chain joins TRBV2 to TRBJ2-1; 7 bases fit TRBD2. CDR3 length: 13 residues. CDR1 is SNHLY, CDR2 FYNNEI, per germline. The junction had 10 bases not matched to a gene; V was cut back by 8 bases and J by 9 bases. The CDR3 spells CASQGGREGEQFF. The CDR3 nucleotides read TGTGCCAGCCAAGGAGGCAGGGAGGGTGAGCAGTTCTTC. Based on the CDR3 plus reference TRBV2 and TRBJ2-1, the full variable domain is EPEVTQTPSHQVTQMGQEVILRCVPISNHLYFYWYRQILGQKVEFLVSFYNNEISEKSEIFDDQFSVERPDGSNFTLKIRSTKLEDSAMYFCASQGGREGEQFFGPGTRLTVL.

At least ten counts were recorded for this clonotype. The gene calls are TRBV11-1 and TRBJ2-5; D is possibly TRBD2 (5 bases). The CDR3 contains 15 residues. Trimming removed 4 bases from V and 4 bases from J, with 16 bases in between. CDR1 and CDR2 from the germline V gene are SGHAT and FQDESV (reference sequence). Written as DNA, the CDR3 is TGTGCCAGCAGCTCGCCGGGAACTTGGGGAGAGACCCAGTACTTC. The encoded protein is CASSSPGTWGETQYF.

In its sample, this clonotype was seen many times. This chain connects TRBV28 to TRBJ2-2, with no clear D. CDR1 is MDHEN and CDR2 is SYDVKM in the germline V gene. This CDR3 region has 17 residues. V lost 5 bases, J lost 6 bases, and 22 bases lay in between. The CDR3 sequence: CASSPYDAEELPGELFF. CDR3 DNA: TGTGCCAGCAGTCCATATGACGCTGAGGAACTGCCCGGGGAGCTGTTTTTT.

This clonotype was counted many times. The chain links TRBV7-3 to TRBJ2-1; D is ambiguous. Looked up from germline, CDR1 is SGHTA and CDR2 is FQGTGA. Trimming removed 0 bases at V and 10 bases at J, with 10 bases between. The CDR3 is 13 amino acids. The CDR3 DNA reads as TGTGCCAGCAGCTTAACCCCCTACAGCGAGCAGTTCTTC. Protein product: CASSLTPYSEQFF.

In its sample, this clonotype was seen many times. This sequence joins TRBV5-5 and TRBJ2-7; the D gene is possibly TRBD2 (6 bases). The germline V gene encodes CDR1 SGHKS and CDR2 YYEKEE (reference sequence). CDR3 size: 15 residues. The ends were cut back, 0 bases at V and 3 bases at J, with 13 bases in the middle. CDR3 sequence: CASSLEGRRYYEQYF. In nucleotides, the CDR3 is TGTGCCAGCAGCTTGGAGGGGAGGAGATACTACGAGCAGTACTTC.

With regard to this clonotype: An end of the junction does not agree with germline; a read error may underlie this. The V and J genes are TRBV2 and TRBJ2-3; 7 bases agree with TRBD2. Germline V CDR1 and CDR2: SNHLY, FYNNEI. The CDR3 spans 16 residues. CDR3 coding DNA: TGTGCCAGCAGTGAAGGGCTAGCGGCTAGCACAAATACGCAGTATTTT. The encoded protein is CASSEGLAASTNTQYF.

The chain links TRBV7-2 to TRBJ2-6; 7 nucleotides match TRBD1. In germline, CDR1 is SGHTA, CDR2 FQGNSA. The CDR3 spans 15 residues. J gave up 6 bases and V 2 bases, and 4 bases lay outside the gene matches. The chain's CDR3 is CASSLTGAEANVLTF. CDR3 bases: TGTGCCAGCAGCTTAACAGGGGCCGAGGCCAACGTCCTGACTTTC.

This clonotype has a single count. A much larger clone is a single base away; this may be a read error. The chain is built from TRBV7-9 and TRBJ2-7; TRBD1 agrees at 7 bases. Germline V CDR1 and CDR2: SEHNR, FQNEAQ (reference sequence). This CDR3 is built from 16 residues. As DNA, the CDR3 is TGTGCCGGCAGCTTAGCGCTAAGGGGGCAGTCCTACGAGCAGTACTTC. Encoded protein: CAGSLALRGQSYEQYF. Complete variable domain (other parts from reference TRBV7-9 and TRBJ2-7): DTGVSQNPRHKITKRGQNVTFRCDPISEHNRLYWYRQTLGQGPEFLTYFQNEAQLEKSRLLSDRFSAERPKGSFSTLEIQRTEQGDSAMYLCAGSLALRGQSYEQYFGPGTRLTVT.

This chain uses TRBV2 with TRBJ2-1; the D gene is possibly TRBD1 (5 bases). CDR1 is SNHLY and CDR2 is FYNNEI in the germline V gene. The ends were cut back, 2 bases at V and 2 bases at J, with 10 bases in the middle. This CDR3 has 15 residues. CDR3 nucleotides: TGTGCCAGCAGTGAATTGGGGCTAGCCTACAATGAGCAGTTCTTC. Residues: CASSELGLAYNEQFF.

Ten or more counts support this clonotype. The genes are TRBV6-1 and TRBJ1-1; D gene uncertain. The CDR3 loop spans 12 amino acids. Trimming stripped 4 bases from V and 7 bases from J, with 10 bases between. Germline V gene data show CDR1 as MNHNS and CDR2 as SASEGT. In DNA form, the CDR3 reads TGTGCCAGCAGTGCGACCGGGCATGAAGCTTTCTTT. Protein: CASSATGHEAFF.

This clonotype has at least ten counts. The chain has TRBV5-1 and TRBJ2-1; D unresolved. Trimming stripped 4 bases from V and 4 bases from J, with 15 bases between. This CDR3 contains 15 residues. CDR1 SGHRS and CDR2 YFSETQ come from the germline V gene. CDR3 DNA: TGCGCCAGCAGCCCTGCGGAGCCCGGGTACAATGAGCAGTTCTTC. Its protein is CASSPAEPGYNEQFF.